The rows below give T cell receptor beta chains drawn from one sample of a study of regulatory T cells in long-lasting Graves disease. MiXCR, run by TCRdb on the multiplex PCR reads, gives a single entry per CDR3 protein. The data contain 370,000 or so distinct CDR3 sequences, 15% to 20% of them singletons. This same sample was also part of a study on T cells in Graves' hyperthyroidism and ophthalmopathy.

Sequencing used peripheral blood mononuclear cells (PBMCs), obtained at new diagnosis, from a patient treated with antithyroid drugs. The receptors originated from a woman between 18 and 30 years old with Graves disease. Both conserved end residues are part of each CDR3. Part of the rows lack a size; the others show once, few, many or a class for expanded clones.

j_call clone_size v_call cdr3_aa
TRBJ2-7 many TRBV3-1 CASSLSAEGAGEQYF
TRBJ2-7 - TRBV25-1 CASSDGTVLYEQYF
TRBJ2-7 few TRBV19 CASSKRGSLHEQYF
- many TRBV2 CASSELANPQETQYF
TRBJ2-1 - TRBV12-3/TRBV12-4 CASSTIAGSYNEQFF
TRBJ2-7 many TRBV7-8 CASSLAQGSAYEQYF
TRBJ2-1 few TRBV27 CAEVNSGDPKSYNEQFF
TRBJ2-1 many TRBV5-1 CASSQLSAETSYNEQFF
TRBJ1-2 - TRBV25-1 CASSESGDTWGYTF
TRBJ2-1 few TRBV20-1 CSARSLAGDHEQFF
TRBJ2-7 many TRBV20-1 CSARDGGQYEQYF
TRBJ2-7 many TRBV20-1 CSGWGGSGNEQYF
TRBJ2-7 many TRBV27 CATGKAGPHEQYF
TRBJ2-2 - TRBV10-1 CATQNRNTGELFF
TRBJ2-7 many TRBV11-2 CASSSRWGKTYEQYF
TRBJ1-6 - TRBV20-1 CSARDRRAPGNSPLHF